A single sample gave rise to the 7 T cell receptor beta chains below, sequenced in a study of control samples from healthy donors and cancer patients. Measured with immunoSEQ multiplex PCR; TCRdb has only the in-frame clones, and not every one. The table counts some 180,000 clones; around 2% lies in the top ten. The sample comprised blood. These receptors originate from a woman aged 25 to 39 in good health.

The rearrangement uses TRBV5-1 and TRBJ1-5, with D possibly matching TRBD1 (5 bases). Trimming removed 0 bases from V and 3 bases from J, with 10 bases in between. Germline V CDR1 and CDR2: SGHRS, YFSETQ. CDR3 size: 15 residues. CDR3 in DNA: TGCGCCAGCAGCTTGGACGGGGACCCCAATCAGCCCCAGCATTTT. Its translation is CASSLDGDPNQPQHF.

The V gene is TRBV5-1, the J gene TRBJ2-6; D is undetermined. This CDR3 has 16 residues. Germline V gene sequence: CDR1 SGHRS, CDR2 YFSETQ. V gave up 0 bases and J gave up 0 bases, with 7 bases separating them. The CDR3 spells CASSLGGLSGANVLTF. The CDR3 DNA follows: TGCGCCAGCAGCTTGGGCGGCCTCTCTGGGGCCAACGTCCTGACTTTC.

The chain has TRBV7-9 and TRBJ1-6; D not certain. V was shortened by 2 bases and J by 9 bases, with 11 bases between the two germline ends. This CDR3 region has 14 residues. Germline V gene lookup returns CDR1 SEHNR and CDR2 FQNEAQ (reference sequence). DNA for the CDR3: TGTGCCAGCAGCTTAAGTACGAGGGTTTCACCCCTCCACTTT. This codes for CASSLSTRVSPLHF.

The genes are TRBV24-1 and TRBJ2-5; D is possibly TRBD1 (5 bases). Trimming cost V 9 bases and J 0 bases, with 10 bases left between them. In germline, CDR1 is KGHDR, CDR2 SFDVKD. This CDR3 has 13 residues. The CDR3 loop is CATGRGDQETQYF. The CDR3 DNA sequence: TGTGCCACCGGAAGGGGCGACCAAGAGACCCAGTACTTC.

The CDR3 DNA sequence: TGTGCCAGCAGCCGAGGACTAGCCAGATGCCCCCAAGAGACCCAGTACTTC. Translating gives CASSRGLARCPQETQYF. The chain employs TRBV3-1 (or the pseudogene TRBV3-2) and TRBJ2-5; 8 bases line up with TRBD2. V gave up 4 bases and J gave up 1 base; unmatched junction bases: 11. The CDR3 has 17 residues. Germline V gene data show CDR1 as LGHDT and CDR2 as YNNKEL (reference sequence).

This chain links TRBV6-2 or TRBV6-3 with TRBJ2-1, with a tentative D call TRBD2 (6 bases). The length of the CDR3 is 13 residues. Germline CDR1 is MNHEY and CDR2 is SVGEGT. The ends were cut back, 5 bases at V and 3 bases at J, with 8 bases in the middle. The CDR3 sequence: CASSSGFYNEQFF. In DNA, the CDR3 is TGTGCCAGCAGTAGCGGGTTCTACAATGAGCAGTTCTTC.

V and J are TRBV7-9 and TRBJ2-5; 8 bases match TRBD1. Germline V gene lookup returns CDR1 SEHNR and CDR2 FQNEAQ (reference sequence). The ends lost 1 base at V and 5 bases at J; junction bases unmatched: 3. The CDR3 sequence is 14 residues long. CDR3 residues: CASSLGTGLETQYF. CDR3 DNA: TGTGCCAGCAGCTTAGGGACAGGGCTTGAGACCCAGTACTTC. Drawing the rest from reference TRBV7-9 and TRBJ2-5, the complete variable domain is DTGVSQNPRHKITKRGQNVTFRCDPISEHNRLYWYRQTLGQGPEFLTYFQNEAQLEKSRLLSDRFSAERPKGSFSTLEIQRTEQGDSAMYLCASSLGTGLETQYFGPGTRLLVL.